This T cell receptor (beta chain) was recovered during a study of cytomegalovirus exposure and HLA in healthy donors. Those who donated were healthy bone marrow donors. The CDR3 spans 14 residues. V gave up 5 bases and J gave up 3 bases, with 11 bases separating them. From germline, CDR1 is MNHNS and CDR2 SASEGT. PCR amplification relied on 60 Vbeta primers (plus 13 Jbeta primers). The method was immunoSEQ multiplex PCR; TCRdb's version includes in-frame clones alone and lacks a portion of them. There are more than 130,000 clones in the sample; around 80% occur only once, and 2% to 2.5% lies in the top ten.

The TCR comes from a man aged 30-40 years in good health and CMV-seronegative. V is TRBV6-1 and J is TRBJ2-1, with D possibly TRBD2 on 5 matching bases. The sequencing sample was made of PBMCs. In DNA, the CDR3 is TGTGCCAGCAGTAGTTTTCGGGACTACAATGAGCAGTTCTTC. Translation: CASSSFRDYNEQFF.